A selection of T cell receptor beta chains follows, all from one sample in a study of blood T cells in healthy people across ages. A single record per CDR3 protein comes from TCRdb applying MiXCR to the 5' RACE reads. Of 750,000 to 950,000 distinct CDR3 sequences in the sample, roughly 25% were seen once. This same sample was also part of a study on T cells of mothers and their children.

The sequenced material came from blood. The receptors originated from a boy aged 5-17 years in good health. Each CDR3 is given with its conserved first and last residue. The D gene is left open where the match is weak. Size is omitted from some rows. Given values are once, few, many or a class for expanded clones.

v_call: TRBV20-1
j_call: TRBJ2-4
d_call: .
clone_size: .
cdr3_nt: TGCAGTGCGACGGGCAGCGGCAAAAACATTCAGTACTTC
cdr3_aa: CSATGSGKNIQYF

v_call: TRBV4-1
j_call: TRBJ1-5
d_call: TRBD1
clone_size: few
cdr3_nt: TGCGCCAGCAGCCAAGATTCGTTCCCGGACAGGTCGCCCCAGCATTTT
cdr3_aa: CASSQDSFPDRSPQHF

v_call: TRBV28
j_call: TRBJ1-3
d_call: .
clone_size: .
cdr3_nt: TGTGCCAGCAGTTTACCCGGGGAACTCTCTGGAAACACCATATATTTT
cdr3_aa: CASSLPGELSGNTIYF

v_call: TRBV28
j_call: TRBJ2-5
d_call: .
clone_size: .
cdr3_nt: TGTGCCAGCGCAAGGGAAATGAAAGAGACCCAGTACTTC
cdr3_aa: CASAREMKETQYF

v_call: TRBV2
j_call: TRBJ2-1
d_call: TRBD2
clone_size: once
cdr3_nt: TGTGCCAGCATCCAGCGGGAGGTAACGCTTCCCTACAATGAGCAGTTCTTC
cdr3_aa: CASIQREVTLPYNEQFF

v_call: TRBV16
j_call: TRBJ2-4
d_call: TRBD1
clone_size: .
cdr3_nt: TGTGCCAGCAGCCTACACGACAGGGTCGTGCACATTCAGTACTTC
cdr3_aa: CASSLHDRVVHIQYF

v_call: TRBV12-3/TRBV12-4
j_call: TRBJ2-3
d_call: .
clone_size: .
cdr3_nt: TGTGCCAGCAGTTTTAGAGGGAGCGCAGATACGCAGTATTTT
cdr3_aa: CASSFRGSADTQYF

v_call: TRBV12-3/TRBV12-4
j_call: TRBJ2-1
d_call: .
clone_size: .
cdr3_nt: TGTGCCAGCACCCCATCCAGGAATGAGCAGTTCTTC
cdr3_aa: CASTPSRNEQFF

v_call: TRBV2
j_call: TRBJ2-6
d_call: .
clone_size: .
cdr3_nt: TGTGCCAGCTTGGCTTCCTCTGGGGCCAACGTCCTGACTTTC
cdr3_aa: CASLASSGANVLTF

v_call: TRBV20-1
j_call: TRBJ2-7
d_call: TRBD2
clone_size: .
cdr3_nt: TGCAGGCCCGACGGCGGAACTAGCGGGAGTGCCCCGTACTTC
cdr3_aa: CRPDGGTSGSAPYF

v_call: TRBV20-1
j_call: TRBJ1-4
d_call: .
clone_size: few
cdr3_nt: TGCAGTGCTAGCTCCGGAGAGCCTAATGAAAAACTGTTTTTT
cdr3_aa: CSASSGEPNEKLFF

v_call: TRBV6-1
j_call: TRBJ2-1
d_call: TRBD2
clone_size: .
cdr3_nt: TGTGCCAGCAGTGCGACGGGGGGGCTAGTCAATGAGCAGTTCTTC
cdr3_aa: CASSATGGLVNEQFF

v_call: TRBV28
j_call: TRBJ2-2
d_call: TRBD1
clone_size: .
cdr3_nt: TGTGCCAGCAGCTCCCACCGGGACAGGGGAAACACCGGGGAGCTGTTGTTT
cdr3_aa: CASSSHRDRGNTGELLF

v_call: TRBV5-6
j_call: TRBJ2-5
d_call: .
clone_size: .
cdr3_nt: TGTGCCAGCAGCTCCAGGGGCCCGGACTCCCTTGAGACCCAGTACTTC
cdr3_aa: CASSSRGPDSLETQYF

v_call: TRBV20-1
j_call: TRBJ2-3
d_call: TRBD2
clone_size: .
cdr3_nt: TGCAGTGCTAGAGATGCCGGGGGGGCCGTCACAGATACGCAGTATTTT
cdr3_aa: CSARDAGGAVTDTQYF

v_call: TRBV6-2/TRBV6-3
j_call: TRBJ2-5
d_call: TRBD2
clone_size: .
cdr3_nt: TGTGCCAGCAGTTTCACCTTAGCGGGGGGAAAAGAGACCCAGTACTTC
cdr3_aa: CASSFTLAGGKETQYF

v_call: TRBV3-1
j_call: TRBJ2-1
d_call: .
clone_size: few
cdr3_nt: TGTGCCAGCAGCCAAGATCCCCCAAATGAGCAGTTCTTC
cdr3_aa: CASSQDPPNEQFF

v_call: TRBV20-1
j_call: TRBJ2-3
d_call: .
clone_size: .
cdr3_nt: TGCAGTGCTAGAATGTGGTCTAGCACAGATACGCAGTATTTT
cdr3_aa: CSARMWSSTDTQYF

v_call: TRBV7-2
j_call: TRBJ2-1
d_call: TRBD2
clone_size: few
cdr3_nt: TGTGCCAGCAGCTTTAGCGGGGGGGTAAAGTTCTTC
cdr3_aa: CASSFSGGVKFF

v_call: TRBV12-3/TRBV12-4
j_call: TRBJ2-7
d_call: .
clone_size: few
cdr3_nt: TGTGCCAGCAGTTTGGGGGTCTCGGACGAGCAGTACTTC
cdr3_aa: CASSLGVSDEQYF

v_call: TRBV7-9
j_call: TRBJ1-2
d_call: TRBD1
clone_size: .
cdr3_nt: TGTGCCAGCAGCTCGACAGGGGAGGGCCGGTATGGCTACACCTTC
cdr3_aa: CASSSTGEGRYGYTF

v_call: TRBV5-1
j_call: TRBJ1-4
d_call: .
clone_size: .
cdr3_nt: TGCGCCAGCAGCCTGGGGGCAGGGGCCGGTGAAAAACTGTTTTTT
cdr3_aa: CASSLGAGAGEKLFF

v_call: TRBV10-3
j_call: TRBJ2-1
d_call: .
clone_size: few
cdr3_nt: TGTGCCATCAGTGAGCCGAACGGAGGGGCAAACTCCTGCAATGAGCAGTTCTTC
cdr3_aa: CAISEPNGGANSCNEQFF

v_call: TRBV7-8
j_call: TRBJ2-4
d_call: .
clone_size: .
cdr3_nt: TGTGCCAGCAGCTTAAAAAGCCCGGGGGTCAAAAACATTCAGTACTTC
cdr3_aa: CASSLKSPGVKNIQYF

v_call: TRBV5-1
j_call: TRBJ2-7
d_call: .
clone_size: few
cdr3_nt: TGCGCCAGCAGCCCTGCATCCGAGCAGTACTTC
cdr3_aa: CASSPASEQYF

v_call: TRBV12-3/TRBV12-4
j_call: TRBJ1-5
d_call: TRBD1
clone_size: .
cdr3_nt: TGTGCCGGCAGTACCGGACAGGGACGTCAGCCCCAGCATTTT
cdr3_aa: CAGSTGQGRQPQHF

v_call: TRBV4-1
j_call: TRBJ2-4
d_call: .
clone_size: few
cdr3_nt: TGCGCCAGCAGCCACCCGTGGAAGGCCAAAAACATTCAGTACTTC
cdr3_aa: CASSHPWKAKNIQYF

v_call: TRBV20-1
j_call: TRBJ1-5
d_call: .
clone_size: once
cdr3_nt: TGCAGTGCTAGGAGCGGGTTTGGACAGCCCCAGCATTTT
cdr3_aa: CSARSGFGQPQHF

v_call: TRBV12-3/TRBV12-4
j_call: TRBJ2-7
d_call: .
clone_size: .
cdr3_nt: TGTGCCAGCAGGCCCGGGTTCGACTCGGGCGAGCAGTACTTC
cdr3_aa: CASRPGFDSGEQYF

v_call: TRBV9
j_call: TRBJ2-3
d_call: TRBD2
clone_size: .
cdr3_nt: TGTGCCAGCACCGGGGGGGGAGGCACAGATACGCAGTATTTT
cdr3_aa: CASTGGGGTDTQYF

v_call: TRBV29-1
j_call: TRBJ2-5
d_call: .
clone_size: .
cdr3_nt: TGCAGCGTCGAAGCCCTACCTCTCTCGGGGGCCAAGGAGACCCAGTACTTC
cdr3_aa: CSVEALPLSGAKETQYF

v_call: TRBV15
j_call: TRBJ1-3
d_call: TRBD1
clone_size: few
cdr3_nt: TGTGCCACCAGCAGAGATGTAGCAGGGGGAGCGAGCTCTGGAAACACCATATATTTT
cdr3_aa: CATSRDVAGGASSGNTIYF

v_call: TRBV14
j_call: TRBJ2-5
d_call: TRBD2
clone_size: few
cdr3_nt: TGTGCCAGCAGCCCGGGCGGGGGGCGCCAACTCCTGAAGTACTTC
cdr3_aa: CASSPGGGRQLLKYF

v_call: TRBV5-1
j_call: TRBJ1-1
d_call: .
clone_size: few
cdr3_nt: TGCGCCAGCAGTAAGGGGCTTTCGGACACTGAAGCTTTCTTT
cdr3_aa: CASSKGLSDTEAFF

v_call: TRBV11-2
j_call: TRBJ2-5
d_call: .
clone_size: .
cdr3_nt: TGTGCCAGCACCCTCCTTAAAGGACGAAAAGAGACCCAGTACTTC
cdr3_aa: CASTLLKGRKETQYF

v_call: TRBV10-3
j_call: TRBJ2-5
d_call: TRBD1
clone_size: .
cdr3_nt: TGTGCCATCAGGGGGGACAGGGGGCAAGAGACCCAGTACTTC
cdr3_aa: CAIRGDRGQETQYF

v_call: TRBV29-1
j_call: TRBJ2-7
d_call: .
clone_size: few
cdr3_nt: TGCAGCTTCCAACTCTTCTTGGAGTCCGAGCAGTACTTC
cdr3_aa: CSFQLFLESEQYF

v_call: TRBV28
j_call: TRBJ2-5
d_call: .
clone_size: .
cdr3_nt: TGTGCCAGCAGCTCCCCCGACCACCCCTTGGAGACCCAGTACTTC
cdr3_aa: CASSSPDHPLETQYF

v_call: TRBV5-4
j_call: TRBJ2-3
d_call: .
clone_size: few
cdr3_nt: TGTGCCAGCAGCTTGTGGCCCACGGATACGCAGTATTTT
cdr3_aa: CASSLWPTDTQYF

v_call: TRBV20-1
j_call: TRBJ2-7
d_call: TRBD1
clone_size: few
cdr3_nt: TGCAGTGCTGAGGACAGGGGGGGGGAGCAGTACTTC
cdr3_aa: CSAEDRGGEQYF

v_call: TRBV20-1
j_call: TRBJ1-2
d_call: .
clone_size: .
cdr3_nt: TGCAGTGCTAGCGACAGTCCTAACTATGGCTACACCTTC
cdr3_aa: CSASDSPNYGYTF

v_call: TRBV20-1
j_call: TRBJ2-7
d_call: TRBD2
clone_size: .
cdr3_nt: TGCAGTGGGACTAGCGGCTCCTACGAGCAGTACTTC
cdr3_aa: CSGTSGSYEQYF

v_call: TRBV6-6
j_call: TRBJ2-1
d_call: .
clone_size: few
cdr3_nt: TGTGCCAGCAGGGATGGGGGGCTCAATGAGCAGTTCTTC
cdr3_aa: CASRDGGLNEQFF

v_call: TRBV2
j_call: TRBJ2-7
d_call: .
clone_size: few
cdr3_nt: TGTGCCAGCGGAACAGGGGCGGGGTCCTACGAGCAGTACTTC
cdr3_aa: CASGTGAGSYEQYF

v_call: TRBV9
j_call: TRBJ2-2
d_call: TRBD1
clone_size: .
cdr3_nt: TGTGCCAGCAGCCCCCCGGGACAGGGAATTAACACCGGGGAGCTGTTTTTT
cdr3_aa: CASSPPGQGINTGELFF

v_call: TRBV9
j_call: TRBJ2-7
d_call: .
clone_size: .
cdr3_nt: TGTGCCAGCAGCGAGAAGCCCTCCTACGAGCAGTACTTC
cdr3_aa: CASSEKPSYEQYF

v_call: TRBV18
j_call: TRBJ2-7
d_call: .
clone_size: .
cdr3_nt: TGTGCCAGCTCACCACCTCTGGGTTCGGGGGAGCAGTACTTC
cdr3_aa: CASSPPLGSGEQYF

v_call: TRBV12-3/TRBV12-4
j_call: TRBJ2-1
d_call: .
clone_size: few
cdr3_nt: TGTGCCAGCAGTTTGGTCGGGGGGCACAATGAGCAGTTCTTC
cdr3_aa: CASSLVGGHNEQFF

v_call: TRBV5-1
j_call: TRBJ2-2
d_call: TRBD1
clone_size: few
cdr3_nt: TGCGCCAGCAGCCCCGGACAGGGGGCCGGGGAGCTGTTTTTT
cdr3_aa: CASSPGQGAGELFF

v_call: TRBV15
j_call: TRBJ2-7
d_call: .
clone_size: .
cdr3_nt: TGTGCCACCAGCAGTCGACCGGAGAAAACCTACGAGCAGTACTTC
cdr3_aa: CATSSRPEKTYEQYF

v_call: TRBV6-2/TRBV6-3
j_call: TRBJ2-1
d_call: .
clone_size: .
cdr3_nt: TGTGCCAGCAGTTACTCCTCGGTGCCCTTCAATGAGCAGTTCTTC
cdr3_aa: CASSYSSVPFNEQFF

v_call: TRBV7-9
j_call: TRBJ2-1
d_call: .
clone_size: many
cdr3_nt: TGTGCCAGCAGCTTAGAATTTTTTGAGAGCAATGAGCAGTTCTTC
cdr3_aa: CASSLEFFESNEQFF

v_call: TRBV20-1
j_call: TRBJ2-1
d_call: TRBD2
clone_size: .
cdr3_nt: TGCAGTGCTAGACCTGACGGGAGCGGGGTCGATGAGCAGTTCTTC
cdr3_aa: CSARPDGSGVDEQFF

v_call: TRBV13
j_call: TRBJ1-1
d_call: TRBD1
clone_size: .
cdr3_nt: TGTGCCAGCAGCTCGGACAGGCCGGGTGAAGCTTTCTTT
cdr3_aa: CASSSDRPGEAFF

v_call: TRBV6-2/TRBV6-3
j_call: TRBJ1-3
d_call: .
clone_size: many
cdr3_nt: TGTGCCAGTCGGGGCAGCTCTGGAAACACCATATATTTT
cdr3_aa: CASRGSSGNTIYF